The next 16 T cell receptor beta chains were all read from a single sample in a study of cytomegalovirus exposure and HLA in healthy donors listed by TCRdb under 2017. Library creation used the immunoSEQ multiplex PCR assay. The multiplex PCR relied on a mix of 60 forward primers for TCR Vbeta segments and 13 reverse primers for TCR Jbeta segments. TCRdb's version of the immuneACCESS table is confined to in-frame rearrangements and falls short of the full clone set. An unresolved V gene accounts for under half of the shortfall where checked; the remainder is of unknown origin. Here the sample has 160,000 or so clones; 60% to 80% occur a single time. The leading ten clones occupy 5% to 7% of the sample. The sequenced sample was PBMCs. Receptor source: a man aged 35-49 years in good health and CMV-seropositive.

This clone occurred a few times. The V and J genes are TRBV6-1 and TRBJ2-7; 7 nucleotides line up with TRBD2. This CDR3 is built from 14 residues. V gave up 2 bases and J gave up 6 bases; unmatched junction bases: 7. CDR1 MNHNS and CDR2 SASEGT come from the germline V gene. The CDR3 bases are TGTGCCAGCAGTGAAACGGCGGGAGCGGTCGAGCAGTACTTC. Encoded protein: CASSETAGAVEQYF.

This clone was seen more than once but under ten times. The rearrangement joins TRBV5-1 to TRBJ2-6; TRBD2 is a possible D gene (6 bases). Trimming removed 4 bases from V and 4 bases from J, with 12 bases in between. Germline V CDR1 and CDR2: SGHRS, YFSETQ. This CDR3 region has 15 residues. The CDR3: CASSPKAGGANVLTF. CDR3 nucleotide sequence: TGCGCCAGCAGCCCCAAGGCGGGGGGGGCCAACGTCCTGACTTTC.

In this sample, this clone turned up a few times. The V gene is TRBV30, the J gene TRBJ2-2, with 11 positions matching TRBD2. Germline assignment: CDR1 GTSNPN and CDR2 SVGIG (reference sequence). Germline trimming cut 3 bases from V and 9 bases from J; bases unmatched to any gene: 3. The CDR3 loop spans 13 amino acids. CDR3: CAWRLAGVRELFF. In DNA form, the CDR3 reads TGTGCCTGGAGACTAGCGGGAGTCCGGGAGCTGTTTTTT. Based on the CDR3 plus reference TRBV30 and TRBJ2-2, the full variable domain is SQTIHQWPATLVQPVGSPLSLECTVEGTSNPNLYWYRQAAGRGLQLLFYSVGIGQISSEVPQNLSASRPQDRQFILSSKKLLLSDSGFYLCAWRLAGVRELFFGEGSRLTVL.

This clone has only a few counts. The sample has other DNA sequences that encode this CDR3 too. The chain links TRBV6-1 to TRBJ1-2; D might be TRBD1 (5 bases). The CDR3 loop spans 15 amino acids. Germline V gene lookup returns CDR1 MNHNS and CDR2 SASEGT. V was pared by 2 bases and J by 4 bases, with 14 bases between. The CDR3 region is CASSEYRDSLYGYTF. CDR3 DNA sequence: TGTGCCAGCAGTGAATATAGGGACTCCCTCTATGGCTACACCTTC.

CDR3 sequence reads: CAISVSEADTQYF. As DNA, the CDR3 is TGTGCCATCAGTGTGTCGGAGGCGGATACGCAGTATTTT. V gene TRBV10-3 combines with J gene TRBJ2-3; D possibly corresponds to TRBD2 (5 bases). The CDR3 spans 13 residues. Germline V CDR1 and CDR2: ENHRY, SYGVKD. V was pared by 4 bases and J by 6 bases, with 11 bases between.

This clone was counted between two and nine times. This chain uses TRBV9 with TRBJ2-2; 10 positions agree with TRBD2. Germline CDR1 and CDR2: SGDLS and YYNGEE. The CDR3 is made up of 15 amino acids. V shed 2 bases and J 6 bases; nucleotides not matched to a gene: 4. CDR3 DNA sequence: TGTGCCAGCAGCGTGGGGACTAGCGCTTCCGGGGAGCTGTTTTTT. Translated, it gives CASSVGTSASGELFF.

This clone was recorded only once. Written as DNA, the CDR3 is TGTGCCAGCACAACAGCGGGCACAGATACGCAGTATTTT. Translated: CASTTAGTDTQYF. J is TRBJ2-3 and V is TRBV27; tentative D call: TRBD2 (5 bases). Germline V gives CDR1 MNHEY, CDR2 SMNVEV (reference sequence). The CDR3 has 13 residues. Trimming stripped 7 bases from V and 1 base from J, with 9 bases between.

The V call is TRBV19, the J call TRBJ1-4; the match to TRBD1 covers 7 bases. The CDR3 is made up of 14 amino acids. V lost 5 bases to trimming and J lost 7 bases; unmatched junction nucleotides: 7. The germline CDR1 and CDR2 sequences are LNHDA and SQIVND (reference sequence). CDR3 amino acids: CASSPQGQSEKLFF. CDR3 in DNA: TGTGCCAGTAGTCCTCAGGGACAGAGTGAAAAACTGTTTTTT.

In the case of this clone: At one of its ends the junction is not consistent with the germline gene, which may arise from a read error. The chain combines TRBV15 with TRBJ2-4; maybe TRBD1 (6 bases). This CDR3 is built from 17 residues. The V gene's germline CDR1 is LNHNV and CDR2 YYDKDF (reference sequence). The CDR3 is CATSRGVAQGPKNSQYF. The CDR3 bases are TGTGCCACCAGCAGAGGGGTCGCACAGGGTCCCAAAAACAGTCAGTACTTC.

J is TRBJ1-3 and V is TRBV10-3; the match to TRBD1 covers 7 bases. In germline, CDR1 is ENHRY, CDR2 SYGVKD. The length of the CDR3 is 17 residues. J gave up 0 bases and V 3 bases, and 8 bases lay outside the gene matches. Here the CDR3 DNA reads TGTGCCATCAGTGAAAGGAACAGGGGCAACTCTGGAAACACCATATATTTT. It codes for CAISERNRGNSGNTIYF.

Regarding this clone: Germline is not matched at one junction end, which may reflect a read error. The V call is TRBV27, the J call TRBJ2-6; 8 bases fit TRBD1. Germline loops: CDR1 MNHEY, CDR2 SMNVEV (reference sequence). This CDR3 region has 17 residues. Here the CDR3 DNA reads TGTGCCAGCAGCCCTGGGGCAGGGGGCACTGGGGCCAACGGCCTGACTTTC. The encoded protein is CASSPGAGGTGANGLTF. The entire variable domain, with the rest obtained from reference TRBV27 and TRBJ2-6, is as follows: EAQVTQNPRYLITVTGKKLTVTCSQNMNHEYMSWYRQDPGLGLRQIYYSMNVEVTDKGDVPEGYKVSRKEKRNFPLILESPSPNQTSLYFCASSPGAGGTGANGLTFGAGSRLTVL.

The J gene is TRBJ2-1, the V gene TRBV7-8; TRBD2 agrees at 16 bases. After removal of 5 bases from V and 8 bases from J, the junction contained 3 bases not matched to a gene. Germline assignment: CDR1 SGHVS and CDR2 FQNEAQ. The CDR3 length is 15 residues. The CDR3, as DNA: TGTGCCAGCAGCGGGACTAGCGGGAGGGCCCATGAGCAGTTCTTC. This sequence encodes CASSGTSGRAHEQFF.

The chain carries TRBV28 and TRBJ2-7; 12 nucleotides align to TRBD2. J gave up 7 bases and V 3 bases, and 10 bases lay outside the gene matches. CDR3 length: 16 amino acids. CDR1 MDHEN and CDR2 SYDVKM come from the germline V gene. CDR3 region: CASSFLLAGGDGEQYF. In DNA form, the CDR3 reads TGTGCCAGCAGTTTCTTGCTAGCGGGAGGGGATGGGGAGCAGTACTTC.

V and J are TRBV19 and TRBJ2-5; TRBD2 agrees at 10 bases. This CDR3 is 13 amino acids long. J gave up 5 bases and V 7 bases, and 4 bases lay outside the gene matches. Germline loops: CDR1 LNHDA, CDR2 SQIVND (reference sequence). CDR3 DNA sequence: TGTGCCAGTAAAGCTAGCGGGAGTGAGACCCAGTACTTC. Its translation: CASKASGSETQYF.

The chain recombines TRBV4-1 with TRBJ1-3; D gene ambiguous. Trimming stripped 2 bases from V and 8 bases from J, with 4 bases between. CDR1 and CDR2 from the germline V gene are MGHRA and YSYEKL. The length of the CDR3 is 11 residues. The CDR3: CASSQRDTIYF. CDR3 sequence (DNA): TGCGCCAGCAGCCAACGCGACACCATATATTTT.

This rearrangement joins TRBV29-1 to TRBJ2-7, with D possibly TRBD1 on 7 matching bases. Trimming pared 4 bases from V and 3 bases from J, leaving 13 bases between. Germline CDR1 SQVTM, CDR2 ANQGSEA. The CDR3 runs to 13 residues. For the CDR3, the DNA is TGCAGCGTTGGTGACAGGGACTTCTACGAGCAGTACTTC. Its translation: CSVGDRDFYEQYF.